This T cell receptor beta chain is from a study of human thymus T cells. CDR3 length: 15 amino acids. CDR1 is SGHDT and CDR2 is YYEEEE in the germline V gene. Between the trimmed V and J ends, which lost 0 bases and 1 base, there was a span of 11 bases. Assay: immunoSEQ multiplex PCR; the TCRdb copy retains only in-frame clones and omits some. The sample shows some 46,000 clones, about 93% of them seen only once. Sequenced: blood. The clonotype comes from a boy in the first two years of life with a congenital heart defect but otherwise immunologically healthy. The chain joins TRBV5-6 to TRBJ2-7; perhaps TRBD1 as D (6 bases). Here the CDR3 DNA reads TGTGCCAGCAGCTTGGAGAGACAGGCGTCCTACGAGCAGTACTTC. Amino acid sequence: CASSLERQASYEQYF.